This TCR beta chain was observed in a study of T cell repertoires in cytomegalovirus infection. Turning to the study itself: Indications of both CMV infection and matching HLA type were provided by public TCR beta signatures. Findings and caveats of the study: The ex vivo response was dominated by HLA-C-restricted CMV-specific TCR beta clonotypes. People with CMV and the relevant HLA were identified by cumulative public TCR beta family frequency.

Comment on this clonotype: The antigen is undetermined.

TCRdb called the reads again in MiXCR, with one record for every CDR3 protein. This sample has about 400,000 distinct CDR3 sequences, with over 15% found just once. The receptor was isolated from a human donor in good health (CMV status not recorded). Some clones in this sample may be carry-over from other donors' samples. Input material: PBMCs.

The CDR3 protein is CASSVTDRGNTIYF. In DNA, the CDR3 is TGTGCCAGCAGCGTCACAGACAGAGGAAACACCATATATTTT. The chain recombines TRBV9 with TRBJ1-3; tentatively, D is TRBD1 (5 bases). CDR1 is SGDLS, CDR2 YYNGEE, per germline. Trimming left V 2 bases short and J 4 bases short, with 10 bases between. This CDR3 is built from 14 residues.